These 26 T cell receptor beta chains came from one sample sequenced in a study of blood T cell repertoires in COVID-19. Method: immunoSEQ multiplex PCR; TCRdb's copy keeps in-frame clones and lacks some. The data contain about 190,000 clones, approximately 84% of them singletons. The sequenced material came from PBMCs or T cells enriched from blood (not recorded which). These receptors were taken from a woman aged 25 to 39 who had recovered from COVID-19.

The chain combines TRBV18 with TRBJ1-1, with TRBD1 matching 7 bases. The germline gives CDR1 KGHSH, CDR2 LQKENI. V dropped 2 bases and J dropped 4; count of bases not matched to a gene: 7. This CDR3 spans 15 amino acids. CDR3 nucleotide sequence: TGTGCCAGCTCACCAATTGGACAGGTGGGCACTGAAGCTTTCTTT. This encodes CASSPIGQVGTEAFF.

The chain's CDR3 is CASSLAVTSGASSYEQYF. In DNA, the CDR3 is TGTGCCAGCAGCTTAGCAGTGACTAGCGGGGCAAGCTCCTACGAGCAGTACTTC. The V and J genes are TRBV11-2 and TRBJ2-7; the match to TRBD2 covers 11 bases. Germline assignment: CDR1 SGHAT and CDR2 FQNNGV. There are 18 residues in the CDR3. Germline trimming cut 1 base from V and 0 bases from J; bases unmatched to any gene: 8. Combining the CDR3 with reference TRBV11-2 and TRBJ2-7 gives the whole variable domain EAGVAQSPRYKIIEKRQSVAFWCNPISGHATLYWYQQILGQGPKLLIQFQNNGVVDDSQLPKDRFSAERLKGVDSTLKIQPAKLEDSAVYLCASSLAVTSGASSYEQYFGPGTRLTVT.

The DNA of the CDR3 is TGTGCCAGCAGCCCGACCGCGGACACCGGGGAGCTGTTTTTT. Translated, it gives CASSPTADTGELFF. The J gene is TRBJ2-2, the V gene TRBV9; no definite D call. The CDR3 has 14 residues. In germline, CDR1 is SGDLS, CDR2 YYNGEE. Trimming pared 4 bases from V and 3 bases from J, leaving 10 bases between.

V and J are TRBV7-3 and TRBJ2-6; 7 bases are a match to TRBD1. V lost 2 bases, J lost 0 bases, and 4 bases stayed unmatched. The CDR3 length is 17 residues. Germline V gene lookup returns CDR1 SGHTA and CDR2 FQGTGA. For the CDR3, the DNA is TGTGCCAGCAGCTTATCGGGACAGTTCTCTGGGGCCAACGTCCTGACTTTC. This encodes CASSLSGQFSGANVLTF.

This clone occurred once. CDR3 residues: CASSYDGGEGPQHF. The DNA for the CDR3 is TGTGCCAGCTCTTACGACGGGGGGGAAGGTCCCCAGCATTTT. The rearrangement uses TRBV18 and TRBJ1-5; D is perhaps TRBD1 (5 bases). In germline, CDR1 is KGHSH, CDR2 LQKENI. Trimming cost V 6 bases and J 10 bases, with 19 bases left between them. The CDR3 sequence is 14 residues long.

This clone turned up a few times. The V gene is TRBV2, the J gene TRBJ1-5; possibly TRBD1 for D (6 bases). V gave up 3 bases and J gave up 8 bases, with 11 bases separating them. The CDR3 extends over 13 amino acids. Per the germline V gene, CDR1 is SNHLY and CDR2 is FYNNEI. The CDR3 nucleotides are TGTGCCAGCAGTGAGGGGGGGGCGAAGCCCCAGCATTTT. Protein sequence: CASSEGGAKPQHF.

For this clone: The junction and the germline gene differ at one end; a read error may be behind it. The CDR3 region is CASSLELAGGSDTQYF. CDR3 DNA sequence: TGTGCCAGCAGTTTAGAACTAGCGGGAGGGTCAGATACGCAGTATTTT. The chain links TRBV7-2 to TRBJ2-3; 13 nucleotides agree with TRBD2. The CDR3 runs to 16 residues. The germline gives CDR1 SGHTA, CDR2 FQGNSA.

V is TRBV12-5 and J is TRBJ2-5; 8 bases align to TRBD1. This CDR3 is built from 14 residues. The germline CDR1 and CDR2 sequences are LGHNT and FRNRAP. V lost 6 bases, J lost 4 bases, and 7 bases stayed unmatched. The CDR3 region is CASGQAGGVETQYF. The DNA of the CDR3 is TGTGCTAGTGGCCAGGCAGGGGGCGTAGAGACCCAGTACTTC.

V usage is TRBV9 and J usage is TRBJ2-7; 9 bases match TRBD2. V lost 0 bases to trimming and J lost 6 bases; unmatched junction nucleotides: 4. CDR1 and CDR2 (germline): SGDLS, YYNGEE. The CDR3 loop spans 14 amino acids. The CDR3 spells CASSVVREGGEQYF. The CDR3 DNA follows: TGTGCCAGCAGCGTAGTGCGGGAGGGTGGCGAGCAGTACTTC.

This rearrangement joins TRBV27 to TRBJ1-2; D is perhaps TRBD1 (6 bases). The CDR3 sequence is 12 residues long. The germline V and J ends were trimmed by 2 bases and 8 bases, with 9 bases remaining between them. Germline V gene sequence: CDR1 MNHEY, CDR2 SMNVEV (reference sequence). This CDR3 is CASSLAGEGYTF. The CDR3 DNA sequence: TGTGCCAGCAGTTTAGCAGGGGAAGGCTACACCTTC.

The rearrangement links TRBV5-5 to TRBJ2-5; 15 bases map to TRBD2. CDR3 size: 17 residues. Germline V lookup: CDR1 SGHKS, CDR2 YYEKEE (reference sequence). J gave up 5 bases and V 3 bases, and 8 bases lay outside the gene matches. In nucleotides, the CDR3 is TGTGCCAGCAGCTCAGGACTAGCGGGAGGGCCGTACGAGACCCAGTACTTC. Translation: CASSSGLAGGPYETQYF.

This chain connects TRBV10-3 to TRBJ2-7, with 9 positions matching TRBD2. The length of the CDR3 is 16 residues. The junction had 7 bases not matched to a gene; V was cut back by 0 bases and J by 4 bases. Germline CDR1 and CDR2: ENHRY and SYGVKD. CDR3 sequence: CAISESASGKQYEQYF. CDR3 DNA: TGTGCCATCAGTGAGTCAGCTAGCGGGAAGCAGTACGAGCAGTACTTC.

The CDR3 region has the DNA TGTGCCAGCAGCTCGACAGGGACTAGCAATCAGCCCCAGCATTTT. This gives the protein CASSSTGTSNQPQHF. V and J are TRBV5-5 and TRBJ1-5; 7 positions match TRBD1. The V and J ends lost 3 bases and 0 bases, in that order; junction bases with no gene match: 3. Looked up from germline, CDR1 is SGHKS and CDR2 is YYEKEE (reference sequence). This CDR3 is 15 amino acids long. The full variable domain, in which reference TRBV5-5 and TRBJ1-5 provide the parts outside the CDR3, is DAGVTQSPTHLIKTRGQQVTLRCSPISGHKSVSWYQQVLGQGPQFIFQYYEKEERGRGNFPDRFSARQFPNYSSELNVNALLLGDSALYLCASSSTGTSNQPQHFGDGTRLSIL.

Here the CDR3 reads CATRTGVNSPLHF. CDR3 nucleotides: TGTGCCACGAGGACAGGGGTAAATTCACCCCTCCACTTT. The chain joins TRBV12-3 or TRBV12-4 to TRBJ1-6; 9 bases fit TRBD1. The junction had 5 bases not matched to a gene; V was cut back by 10 bases and J by 7 bases. This CDR3 is built from 13 residues.

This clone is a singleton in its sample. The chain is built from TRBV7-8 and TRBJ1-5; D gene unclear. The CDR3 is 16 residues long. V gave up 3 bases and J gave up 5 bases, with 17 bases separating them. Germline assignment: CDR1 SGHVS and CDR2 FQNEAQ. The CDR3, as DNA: TGTGCCAGCAGCTTTTTCAACAGCGGGGTGGATCAGCCCCAGCATTTT. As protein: CASSFFNSGVDQPQHF. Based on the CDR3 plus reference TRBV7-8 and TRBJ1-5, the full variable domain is GAGVSQSPRYKVAKRGQDVALRCDPISGHVSLFWYQQALGQGPEFLTYFQNEAQLDKSGLPSDRFFAERPEGSVSTLKIQRTQQEDSAVYLCASSFFNSGVDQPQHFGDGTRLSIL.

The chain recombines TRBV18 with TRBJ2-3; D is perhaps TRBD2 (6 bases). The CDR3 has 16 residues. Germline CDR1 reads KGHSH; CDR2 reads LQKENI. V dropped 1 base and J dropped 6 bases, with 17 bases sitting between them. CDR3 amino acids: CASSPLLAGTSDTQYF. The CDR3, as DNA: TGTGCCAGCTCACCACTACTAGCAGGAACGTCGGATACGCAGTATTTT.

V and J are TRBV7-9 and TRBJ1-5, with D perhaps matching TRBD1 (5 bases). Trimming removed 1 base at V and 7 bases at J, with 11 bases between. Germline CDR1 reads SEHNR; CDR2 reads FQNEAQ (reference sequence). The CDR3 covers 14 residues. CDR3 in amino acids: CASSLVGGVQPQHF. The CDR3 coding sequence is TGTGCCAGCAGCTTAGTGGGGGGAGTACAGCCCCAGCATTTT.

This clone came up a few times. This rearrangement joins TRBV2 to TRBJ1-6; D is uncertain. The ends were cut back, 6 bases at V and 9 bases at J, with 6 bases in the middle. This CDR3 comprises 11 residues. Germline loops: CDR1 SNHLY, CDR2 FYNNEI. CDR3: CASRTGSPLHF. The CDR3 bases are TGTGCCAGCAGAACCGGTTCACCCCTCCACTTT.

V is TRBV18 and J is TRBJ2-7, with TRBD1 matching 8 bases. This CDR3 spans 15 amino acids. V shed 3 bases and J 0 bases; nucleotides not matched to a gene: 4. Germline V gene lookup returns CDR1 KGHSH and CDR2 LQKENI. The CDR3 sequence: CASSPRDRYSYEQYF. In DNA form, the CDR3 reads TGTGCCAGCTCACCCCGGGACAGGTACTCCTACGAGCAGTACTTC.

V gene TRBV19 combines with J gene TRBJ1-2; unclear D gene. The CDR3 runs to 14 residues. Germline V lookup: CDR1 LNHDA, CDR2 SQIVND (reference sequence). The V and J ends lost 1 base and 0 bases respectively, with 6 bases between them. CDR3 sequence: CASSIGGANYGYTF. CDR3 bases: TGTGCCAGTAGTATAGGCGGAGCTAACTATGGCTACACCTTC.

CDR3 protein: CATSDPRTQGEGETQYF. CDR3 DNA: TGTGCCACCAGTGACCCCCGGACACAGGGGGAAGGAGAGACCCAGTACTTC. This sequence joins TRBV24-1 and TRBJ2-5; TRBD1 aligns across 8 bases. The CDR3 has 17 amino acids. The ends lost 4 bases at V and 4 bases at J; junction bases unmatched: 13. Germline loops: CDR1 KGHDR, CDR2 SFDVKD.

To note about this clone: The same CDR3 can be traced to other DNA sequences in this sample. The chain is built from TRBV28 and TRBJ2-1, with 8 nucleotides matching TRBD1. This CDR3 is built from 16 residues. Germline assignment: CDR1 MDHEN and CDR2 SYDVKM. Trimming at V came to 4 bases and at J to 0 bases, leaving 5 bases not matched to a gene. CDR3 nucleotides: TGTGCCAGCAGTTCAGGGACAGGCAGCTCCTACAATGAGCAGTTCTTC. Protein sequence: CASSSGTGSSYNEQFF. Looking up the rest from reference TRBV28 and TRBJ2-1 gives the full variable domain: DVKVTQSSRYLVKRTGEKVFLECVQDMDHENMFWYRQDPGLGLRLIYFSYDVKMKEKGDIPEGYSVSREKKERFSLILESASTNQTSMYLCASSSGTGSSYNEQFFGPGTRLTVL.

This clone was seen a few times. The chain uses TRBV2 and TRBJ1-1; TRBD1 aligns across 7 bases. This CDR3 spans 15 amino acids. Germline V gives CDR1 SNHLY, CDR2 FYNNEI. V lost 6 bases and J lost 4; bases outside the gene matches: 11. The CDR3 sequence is CASRDARGLVTEAFF. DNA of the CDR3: TGTGCCAGCAGGGATGCTAGGGGGCTCGTCACTGAAGCTTTCTTT. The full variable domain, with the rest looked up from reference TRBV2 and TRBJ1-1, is EPEVTQTPSHQVTQMGQEVILRCVPISNHLYFYWYRQILGQKVEFLVSFYNNEISEKSEIFDDQFSVERPDGSNFTLKIRSTKLEDSAMYFCASRDARGLVTEAFFGQGTRLTVV.

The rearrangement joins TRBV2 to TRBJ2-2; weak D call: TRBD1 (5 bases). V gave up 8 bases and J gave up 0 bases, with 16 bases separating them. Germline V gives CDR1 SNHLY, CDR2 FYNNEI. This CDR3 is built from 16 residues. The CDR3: CASSNSGPANTGELFF. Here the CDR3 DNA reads TGTGCCAGCTCTAATTCAGGGCCCGCGAACACCGGGGAGCTGTTTTTT.

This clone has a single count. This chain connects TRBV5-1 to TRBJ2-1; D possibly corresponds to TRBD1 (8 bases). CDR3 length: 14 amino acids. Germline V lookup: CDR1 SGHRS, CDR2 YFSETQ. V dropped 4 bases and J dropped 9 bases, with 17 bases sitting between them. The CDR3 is CASSPQGGSGEQFF. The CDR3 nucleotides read TGCGCCAGCAGCCCACAGGGGGGGTCGGGTGAGCAGTTCTTC.

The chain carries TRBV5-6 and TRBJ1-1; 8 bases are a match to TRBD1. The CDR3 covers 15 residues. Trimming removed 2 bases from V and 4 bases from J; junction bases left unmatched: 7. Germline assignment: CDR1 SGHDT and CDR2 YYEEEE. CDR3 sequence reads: CASSFPTGGLTEAFF. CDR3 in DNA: TGTGCCAGCAGCTTCCCTACAGGGGGTCTCACTGAAGCTTTCTTT.